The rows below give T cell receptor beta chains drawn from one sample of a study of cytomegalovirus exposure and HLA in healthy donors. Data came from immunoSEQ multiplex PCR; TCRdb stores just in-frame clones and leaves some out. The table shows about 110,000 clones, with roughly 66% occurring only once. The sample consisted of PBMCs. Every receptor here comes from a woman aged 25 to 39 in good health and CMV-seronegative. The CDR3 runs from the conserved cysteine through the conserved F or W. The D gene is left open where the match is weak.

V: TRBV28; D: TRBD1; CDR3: CASKVAGGSYEQYF
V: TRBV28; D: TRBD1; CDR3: CASSLAYRGSNEQYF
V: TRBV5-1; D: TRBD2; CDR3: CASSLGVAGVGEQYF
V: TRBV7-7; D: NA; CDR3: CARAAPPPTESYEQYF
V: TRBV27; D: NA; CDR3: CASMQRTTTNEKLFF
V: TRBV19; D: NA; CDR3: CASSIDSTGTSNEKLFF
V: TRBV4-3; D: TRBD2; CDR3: CASSQALTSGGRNEQFF
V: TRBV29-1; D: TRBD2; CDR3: CSGAGGEETQYF
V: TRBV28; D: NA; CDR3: CASSLGGDSNQPQHF
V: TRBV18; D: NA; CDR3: CASSPVRGNQPQHF
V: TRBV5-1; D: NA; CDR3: CASRADPNTEAFF
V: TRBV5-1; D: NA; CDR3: CASSRTGSVTNEKLFF
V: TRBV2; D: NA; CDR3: CASSVQGLAGANVLTF
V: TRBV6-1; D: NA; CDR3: CATCRGGTTDTQYF
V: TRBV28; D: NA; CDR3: CASSFTDRPPKSGYTF
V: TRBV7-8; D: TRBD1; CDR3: CASSLARDRVNQPQHF
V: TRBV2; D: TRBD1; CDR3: CASRPGQGKLNEQYF
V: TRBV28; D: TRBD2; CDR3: CASSPQTGGRTNNEQFF
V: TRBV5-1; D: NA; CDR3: CASSGGDRRNYGYTF
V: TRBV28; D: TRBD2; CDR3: CASRLLATYEQYF
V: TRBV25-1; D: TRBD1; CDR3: CASSAGTVGEQYF
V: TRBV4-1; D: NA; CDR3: CASSQEMSSWWNEQFF
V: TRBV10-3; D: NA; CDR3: CAISEFGASEAFF
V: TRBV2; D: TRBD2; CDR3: CATRLAGNNEQFF
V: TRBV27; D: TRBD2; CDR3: CASSSKGLAGGNEQFF
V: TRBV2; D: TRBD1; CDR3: CASSEGTGTHEQYF
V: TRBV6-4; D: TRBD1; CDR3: CASSEVGGDRADIQYF
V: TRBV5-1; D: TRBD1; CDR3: CASSRRDRSTDTQYF
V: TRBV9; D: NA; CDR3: CASSAEPGDQPQHF
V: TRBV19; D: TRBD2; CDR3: CASSWRLASGEQYF
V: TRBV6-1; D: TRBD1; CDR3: CASKGRGYYNEQFF
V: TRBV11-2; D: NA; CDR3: CASSQRLKTYEQYF
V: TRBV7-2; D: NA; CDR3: CASSYILDTQYF
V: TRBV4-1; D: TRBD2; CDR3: CASSQDPSGSYEQFF
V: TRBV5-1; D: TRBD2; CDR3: CASRPKREHTGELFF
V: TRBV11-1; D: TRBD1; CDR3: CASSGETGWHGYTF
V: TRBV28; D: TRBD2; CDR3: CASRSGRDNEQFF
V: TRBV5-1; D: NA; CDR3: CASSSTSRDEQFF
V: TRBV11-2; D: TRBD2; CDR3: CASSPRTSGTVYNEQFF
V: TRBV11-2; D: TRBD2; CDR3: CASSSPGLAGHNEQFF
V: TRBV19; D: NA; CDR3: CASSTGVGYEQYF
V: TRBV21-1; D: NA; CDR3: CASSKPFCVNTEAFF
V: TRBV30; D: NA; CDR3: CAWSGSGNQPQHF
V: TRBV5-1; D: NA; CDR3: CASSLIEKGSEAFF
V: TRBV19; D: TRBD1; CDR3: CASNRDRNQPQHF
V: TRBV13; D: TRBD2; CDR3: CASSLRTSEPEQYF
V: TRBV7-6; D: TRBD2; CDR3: CASSWGGGSRPTGELFF
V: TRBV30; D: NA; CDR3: CAWSWRGTDTQYF
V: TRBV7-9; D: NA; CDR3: CASSLDPVNEQFF
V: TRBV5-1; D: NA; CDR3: CASSITANTEAFF
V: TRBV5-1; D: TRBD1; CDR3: CASSPRTGGPYGYTF
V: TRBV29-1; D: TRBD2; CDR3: CSVAKGLAGIQETQYF
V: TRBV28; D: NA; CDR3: CASSLGRPVNYGYTF